Below, 21 T cell receptor beta chains from the same sample are listed, as sequenced in a study of T-cell reconstitution after alpha-beta-depleted transplantation in children. TCRbeta library construction was performed incorporating unique molecular identifiers. TCRdb reprocessed the PCR reads with MiXCR, giving one entry per CDR3 protein. Of approximately 110,000 distinct CDR3 sequences in the sample, roughly 23% were seen once. The sample consisted of PBMCs, mostly from graft donor cells, taken 180 days after TCRalphabeta/CD19-depleted stem cell transplant. These receptors originate from a male patient between 2 and 10 years old who had a stem cell transplant for chronic granulomatous disease, so the T cells may come from the graft donor.

This clonotype was seen ten or more times. The chain recombines TRBV6-1 with TRBJ1-3, with 8 bases aligning to TRBD1. Per germline, CDR1 MNHNS and CDR2 SASEGT. V dropped 4 bases and J dropped 7; count of bases not matched to a gene: 6. This CDR3 is built from 14 residues. The CDR3 DNA follows: TGTGCCAGCAGTGGGACAGGGAGGGGTAACACCATATATTTT. Its translation is CASSGTGRGNTIYF.

This chain uses TRBV7-2 with TRBJ2-1, with D tentatively TRBD2 (5 bases). From germline, CDR1 is SGHTA and CDR2 FQGNSA. Between the trimmed V and J ends, which lost 3 bases and 9 bases, there was a span of 12 bases. CDR3 size: 13 residues. The CDR3 DNA is TGTGCCAGCAGCTTGGGATGGCGGGTTGAGCAGTTCTTC. It translates to CASSLGWRVEQFF.

This clonotype was counted only a few times. The V and J genes are TRBV15 and TRBJ2-3; D is tentatively TRBD1 or TRBD2 (5 bases each). Per the germline V gene, CDR1 is LNHNV and CDR2 is YYDKDF (reference sequence). The CDR3 loop spans 15 amino acids. Trimming cost V 3 bases and J 2 bases, with 12 bases left between them. CDR3 DNA: TGTGCCACCAGCAGCCGTGGGGACCCCACAGATACGCAGTATTTT. This sequence encodes CATSSRGDPTDTQYF. Filled out from reference TRBV15 and TRBJ2-3, the complete variable domain reads DAMVIQNPRYQVTQFGKPVTLSCSQTLNHNVMYWYQQKSSQAPKLLFHYYDKDFNNEADTPDNFQSRRPNTSFCFLDIRSPGLGDTAMYLCATSSRGDPTDTQYFGPGTRLTVL.

This clonotype was detected only a few times. The chain uses TRBV20-1 and TRBJ2-5; D gene ambiguous. Germline-derived CDR1 and CDR2 are DFQATT and SNEGSKA (reference sequence). This CDR3 has 12 residues. Trimming shortened V by 1 base and J by 5 bases, and 8 bases separated the two germline ends. The chain's CDR3 is CSARVPWETQYF. DNA for the CDR3: TGCAGTGCTAGAGTCCCCTGGGAGACCCAGTACTTC.

By share, this clonotype ranks as medium-sized (0.01 to 0.1%). The chain employs TRBV20-1 and TRBJ1-1, with D tentatively TRBD1 (6 bases). Trimming removed 2 bases at V and 4 bases at J, with 14 bases between. The germline CDR1 and CDR2 sequences are DFQATT and SNEGSKA (reference sequence). The CDR3 runs 14 residues. CDR3 DNA sequence: TGCAGTGCTAGATCCGTGGGGGGGCCCACTGAAGCTTTCTTT. Residues: CSARSVGGPTEAFF.

This clonotype was seen a few times. CDR3 nucleotide sequence: TGTGCCAGCAGCTTTGGAGGGGCTCGGGAGCAGTACTTC. It encodes CASSFGGAREQYF. V usage is TRBV7-9 and J usage is TRBJ2-7; D is perhaps TRBD2 (6 bases). V was cut by 3 bases and J by 7 bases, with 13 bases left in between. Looked up from germline, CDR1 is SEHNR and CDR2 is FQNEAQ (reference sequence). CDR3 length: 13 residues.

Ten or more counts support this clonotype. V gene TRBV28 combines with J gene TRBJ2-7, with 12 bases aligning to TRBD2. With V trimmed by 5 bases and J by 6 bases, 8 bases remained unmatched. This CDR3 region has 15 residues. Germline-derived CDR1 and CDR2 are MDHEN and SYDVKM. CDR3 DNA sequence: TGTGCCAGCAGTGCTAGCGGGAGGGCCCTAACCGAGCAGTACTTC. Its protein is CASSASGRALTEQYF.

This clonotype was picked up a small number of times. This chain joins TRBV11-2 and TRBJ2-5; D is uncertain. V shed 0 bases and J shed 7 bases, with 6 bases lying between them. The V gene's germline CDR1 is SGHAT and CDR2 FQNNGV. CDR3 length equals 12 residues. The CDR3 DNA sequence: TGTGCCAGCAGCTTAGATTGGGGGACCCAGTACTTC. Protein product: CASSLDWGTQYF.

This clonotype has more than one count but fewer than ten. The chain uses TRBV29-1 and TRBJ2-5; 8 positions agree with TRBD1. The junction had 10 bases not matched to a gene; V was cut back by 5 bases and J by 5 bases. The CDR3 runs to 14 residues. CDR1 is SQVTM and CDR2 is ANQGSEA in the germline V gene. CDR3 residues: CSVITAGGGETQYF. The CDR3 DNA reads as TGCAGCGTTATAACGGCAGGGGGCGGGGAGACCCAGTACTTC.

The gene calls are TRBV20-1 and TRBJ2-1; TRBD2 might be the D (6 bases). V lost 0 bases to trimming and J lost 3 bases, with 9 bases between them. The CDR3 is 14 residues long. Per the germline V gene, CDR1 is DFQATT and CDR2 is SNEGSKA (reference sequence). The CDR3 loop reads CSARDPGLYNEQFF. CDR3 coding DNA: TGCAGTGCTAGAGATCCGGGACTCTACAATGAGCAGTTCTTC.

This clonotype has at least ten counts. The rearrangement joins TRBV29-1 to TRBJ2-7, with TRBD2 identical over 7 bases. Germline V lookup: CDR1 SQVTM, CDR2 ANQGSEA. Germline trimming cut 6 bases from V and 7 bases from J; bases unmatched to any gene: 12. The CDR3 consists of 13 residues. Here the CDR3 reads CSVGVASGGEQYF. The DNA for the CDR3 is TGCAGCGTGGGCGTGGCTAGCGGAGGAGAGCAGTACTTC.

This clonotype appeared many times. The chain recombines TRBV29-1 with TRBJ2-3, with unresolved D. Germline loops: CDR1 SQVTM, CDR2 ANQGSEA. V lost 4 bases to trimming and J lost 0 bases, with 8 bases between them. The CDR3 length is 13 residues. In DNA form, the CDR3 reads TGCAGCGTTGTCCTGGTTAGCACAGATACGCAGTATTTT. It yields the protein CSVVLVSTDTQYF.

This clonotype has at least ten counts. The V gene is TRBV5-1, the J gene TRBJ2-7; D is perhaps TRBD1 (6 bases). CDR3 length: 13 amino acids. Germline V CDR1 and CDR2: SGHRS, YFSETQ. V gave up 2 bases and J gave up 4 bases, with 10 bases separating them. The CDR3 spells CASSFGTTYEQYF. In DNA form, the CDR3 reads TGCGCCAGCAGCTTCGGGACAACGTACGAGCAGTACTTC.

This clonotype appeared once. This chain connects TRBV4-3 to TRBJ2-1, with D maybe TRBD1 (5 bases). The CDR3 is 15 residues long. V lost 4 bases to trimming and J lost 6 bases, with 16 bases between them. Germline lookup yields CDR1 LGHNA and CDR2 YSLEER. The CDR3 nucleotides read TGCGCCAGCAGCCTCGCGCGACAGCTAGTCAATGAGCAGTTCTTC. This sequence encodes CASSLARQLVNEQFF.

This clonotype was counted a few times. The rearrangement links TRBV5-1 to TRBJ1-1; D unresolved. CDR1 and CDR2 from the germline V gene are SGHRS and YFSETQ. Trimming stripped 0 bases from V and 4 bases from J, with 7 bases between. CDR3 size: 13 residues. CDR3 coding DNA: TGCGCCAGCAGCTTGGACGTACTCACTGAAGCTTTCTTT. Its protein product is CASSLDVLTEAFF. The full variable domain, in which reference TRBV5-1 and TRBJ1-1 provide the parts outside the CDR3, is KAGVTQTPRYLIKTRGQQVTLSCSPISGHRSVSWYQQTPGQGLQFLFEYFSETQRNKGNFPGRFSGRQFSNSRSEMNVSTLELGDSALYLCASSLDVLTEAFFGQGTRLTVV.

There are a few counts of this clonotype. The chain joins TRBV27 to TRBJ2-5; a possible D gene is TRBD1 (5 bases). The CDR3 is 14 amino acids. Germline-derived CDR1 and CDR2 are MNHEY and SMNVEV (reference sequence). V gave up 6 bases and J gave up 1 base, with 12 bases separating them. The CDR3 protein is CASRFDSAQETQYF. CDR3 coding DNA: TGTGCCAGCAGGTTTGACAGCGCCCAAGAGACCCAGTACTTC.

This clonotype came up many times. The chain has TRBV20-1 and TRBJ2-7; 11 bases fit TRBD2. The CDR3 is made up of 15 amino acids. Germline assignment: CDR1 DFQATT and CDR2 SNEGSKA (reference sequence). The J segment lost 3 bases and the V segment lost 3 bases, leaving 7 bases of the junction unmatched. CDR3 DNA sequence: TGCAGTGCTAGGGGAGGAGGGACTAGCGGCTACGAGCAGTACTTC. It codes for CSARGGGTSGYEQYF.

There are many counts of this clonotype. This chain links TRBV7-9 with TRBJ2-2, with TRBD2 identical over 12 bases. V lost 6 bases, J lost 4 bases, and 3 bases stayed unmatched. Germline V gene sequence: CDR1 SEHNR, CDR2 FQNEAQ (reference sequence). The length of the CDR3 is 15 residues. CDR3 nucleotides: TGTGCCAGCAGGATGACTAGCGGGAGCACCGGGGAGCTGTTTTTT. Translated, it gives CASRMTSGSTGELFF.

This clonotype was seen many times. This sequence joins TRBV27 and TRBJ2-7, with a weak D call TRBD2 (6 bases). The CDR3 covers 15 residues. In germline, CDR1 is MNHEY, CDR2 SMNVEV (reference sequence). Between the trimmed V and J ends, which lost 5 bases and 2 bases, there was a span of 16 bases. Here the CDR3 reads CASSPGGGLPYEQYF. The CDR3 region has the DNA TGTGCCAGCAGTCCCGGGGGAGGACTCCCCTACGAGCAGTACTTC.

This chain connects TRBV15 to TRBJ2-3; the D gene is possibly TRBD2 (5 bases). The CDR3 loop spans 11 amino acids. Germline CDR1 is LNHNV and CDR2 is YYDKDF (reference sequence). Trimming removed 0 bases from V and 12 bases from J, with 7 bases in between. The CDR3 bases are TGTGCCACCAGCAGAGAGGCTAGCCAGTATTTT. This encodes CATSREASQYF.

This sequence joins TRBV12-3 or TRBV12-4 and TRBJ1-5; D ambiguous. V shed 7 bases and J shed 0 bases, with 16 bases lying between them. The CDR3 runs 16 residues. CDR3 sequence reads: CASTYASSFSNQPQHF. CDR3 bases: TGTGCCAGCACCTACGCGTCGTCTTTTAGCAATCAGCCCCAGCATTTT.